This is a list of T cell receptor beta chains from one sample in a study of blood T cell repertoires in COVID-19. Data came from immunoSEQ multiplex PCR; TCRdb stores just in-frame clones and leaves some out. The sample includes around 330,000 clones, more than 90% of them seen just once. The sequenced material came from PBMCs or T cells enriched from blood (not recorded which). The receptors originated from a man aged 55 to 70 who had recovered from COVID-19. The CDR3 runs from the conserved cysteine through the conserved F or W. D genes are given only for firm matches. The size entry is marked missing in some rows and otherwise reads once, few, many or a size class.

v_gene	abundance	len	d_gene	j_gene	CDR3aa	CDR3nt
TRBV29-1	-	13	TRBD2	TRBJ2-7	CSARGGETYEQYF	TGCAGCGCCCGGGGGGGTGAAACCTACGAGCAGTACTTC
TRBV27	once	15	TRBD2	TRBJ2-7	CASSWAGGSSYEQYF	TGTGCCAGCAGTTGGGCGGGAGGGAGCTCCTACGAGCAGTACTTC
TRBV4-1	-	16	-	TRBJ1-2	CASSKFTGQPRDGYTF	TGCGCCAGCAGCAAATTCACCGGACAGCCAAGGGATGGCTACACCTTC
TRBV19	-	18	TRBD2	TRBJ2-6	CASSITSGGSPGANVLTF	TGTGCCAGTAGTATCACTAGCGGGGGCTCCCCTGGGGCCAACGTCCTGACTTTC
TRBV5-1	once	15	-	TRBJ2-7	CASSSQGSGFYEQYF	TGCGCCAGCAGCTCCCAGGGGTCGGGTTTCTACGAGCAGTACTTC
TRBV2	-	12	-	TRBJ1-1	CASSIGSTEAFF	TGTGCCAGCAGCATAGGGAGCACTGAAGCTTTCTTT
TRBV18	once	15	-	TRBJ1-4	CASSPTQGSNEKLFF	TGTGCCAGCTCACCTACTCAGGGTTCTAATGAAAAACTGTTTTTT
TRBV9	-	16	TRBD2	TRBJ2-3	CASSGVAGASTDTQYF	TGTGCCAGCAGCGGGGTAGCGGGAGCGAGCACAGATACGCAGTATTTT
TRBV10-1	-	15	TRBD1	TRBJ1-1	CASSESKGTGAEAFF	TGCGCCAGCAGTGAGTCGAAGGGGACAGGGGCTGAAGCTTTCTTT
TRBV6-2/TRBV6-3	-	14	-	TRBJ2-1	CASSSVRGTNEQFF	TGTGCCAGCAGTTCCGTAAGGGGGACCAATGAGCAGTTCTTC
TRBV28	-	13	-	TRBJ1-6	CASSPSERSPLHF	TGTGCCAGCAGCCCTAGTGAGCGTTCACCCCTCCACTTT
TRBV2	-	16	-	TRBJ2-3	CASSAIEIVNTDTQYF	TGTGCCAGCAGTGCTATCGAAATAGTGAACACAGATACGCAGTATTTT
TRBV7-2	-	15	-	TRBJ1-1	CASSLSAGVNTEAFF	TGTGCCAGCAGCTTATCTGCAGGGGTGAACACTGAAGCTTTCTTT
TRBV10-3	-	13	-	TRBJ1-2	CAISFTGSGGYTF	TGTGCCATCAGTTTCACAGGGTCGGGTGGCTACACCTTC
TRBV6-5	-	14	-	TRBJ1-1	CASILGGGNTEAFF	TGTGCCAGCATTCTTGGAGGCGGGAACACTGAAGCTTTCTTT
TRBV28	-	16	-	TRBJ2-3	CASSPGGATGTDTQYF	TGTGCCAGCAGCCCCGGTGGGGCGACCGGCACAGATACGCAGTATTTT
TRBV6-5	-	13	-	TRBJ1-2	CASSFRRNYGYTF	TGTGCCAGCAGTTTTCGGAGGAACTATGGCTACACCTTC
TRBV3-1/TRBV3-2	once	14	TRBD1	TRBJ1-1	CASSLQGAGTEAFF	TGTGCCAGCAGCCTACAGGGGGCCGGTACTGAAGCTTTCTTT
TRBV3-1/TRBV3-2	-	17	TRBD1	TRBJ2-2	CASSYRVTGGGTGELFF	TGTGCCAGCAGCTACAGGGTTACAGGGGGCGGCACCGGGGAGCTGTTTTTT
TRBV7-9	-	11	-	TRBJ2-7	CASSSIYEQYF	TGTGCCAGCAGCTCAATCTACGAGCAGTACTTC
TRBV4-2	-	17	TRBD2	TRBJ2-7	CASSQDTSGDPKYEQYF	TGTGCCAGCAGCCAAGATACGAGCGGGGATCCAAAGTACGAGCAGTACTTC
TRBV18	-	15	TRBD1	TRBJ1-1	CASSRTGTENTEAFF	TGTGCCAGCTCACGGACCGGGACAGAAAACACTGAAGCTTTCTTT
TRBV24-1	-	11	TRBD1	TRBJ1-1	CATRTGTEAFF	TGTGCCACTAGGACAGGGACTGAAGCTTTCTTT
TRBV5-5	-	14	-	TRBJ2-7	CASSLGLGAYEQYF	TGTGCCAGCAGCTTGGGGCTCGGGGCCTACGAGCAGTACTTC
TRBV30	-	14	-	TRBJ1-5	CAWSPGREEQPQHF	TGTGCCTGGAGCCCGGGGAGGGAGGAACAGCCCCAGCATTTT